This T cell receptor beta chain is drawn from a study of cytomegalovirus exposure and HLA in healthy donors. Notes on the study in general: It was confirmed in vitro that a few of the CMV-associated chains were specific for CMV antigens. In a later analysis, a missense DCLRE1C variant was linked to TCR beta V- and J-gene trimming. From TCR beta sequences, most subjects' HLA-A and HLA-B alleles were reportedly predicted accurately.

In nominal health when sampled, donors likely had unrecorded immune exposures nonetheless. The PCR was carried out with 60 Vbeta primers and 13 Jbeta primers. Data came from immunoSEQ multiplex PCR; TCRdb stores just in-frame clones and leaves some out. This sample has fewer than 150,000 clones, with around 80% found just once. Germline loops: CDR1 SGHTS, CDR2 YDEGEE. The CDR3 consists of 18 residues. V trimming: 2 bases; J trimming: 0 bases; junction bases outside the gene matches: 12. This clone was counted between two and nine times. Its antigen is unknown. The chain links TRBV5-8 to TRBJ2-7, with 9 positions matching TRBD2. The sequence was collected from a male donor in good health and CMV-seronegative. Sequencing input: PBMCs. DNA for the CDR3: TGTGCCAGCAGCTTTTCGGGGCGGGAGGGGCGAAGCTCCTACGAGCAGTACTTC. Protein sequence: CASSFSGREGRSSYEQYF.